The TCR beta chain described here comes from a study of cytomegalovirus exposure and HLA in healthy donors. In the study overall: It was reported in a later analysis that the 120 or so validation repertoires used the same platform as the 550 to 800 first-cohort repertoires. Regarding the study as a whole: Most TCR sequences were uncommon, yet certain public TCRs appeared in many donors. Investigators reported over 150 TCR beta chains as tied to cytomegalovirus.

Profiling relied on immunoSEQ multiplex PCR, and the TCRdb table lists in-frame clones only, not all of them. The table lists 95,000 to 150,000 clones, more than 75% of them singletons. The CDR3 loop spans 16 amino acids. Germline CDR1 reads SGHDT; CDR2 reads YYEEEE. V shed 2 bases and J shed 3 bases, with 15 bases lying between them. A word on this clone: Its antigen is still unknown.

The J gene is TRBJ1-5, the V gene TRBV5-6; no clear D. This clonotype was obtained from a woman younger than 45 in good health and CMV-seronegative. The specimen sequenced was PBMCs. The CDR3 DNA reads as TGTGCCAGCAGCTTCCGGGTCGGAGCGGACAATCAGCCCCAGCATTTT. Encoded protein: CASSFRVGADNQPQHF.